Following are 2 T cell receptor beta chains from one sample sequenced in a study of T-cell memory formation after mild COVID-19. TCRdb reprocessed the 5' RACE reads via MiXCR and lists one record per CDR3 protein. The sample holds roughly 560,000 distinct CDR3 sequences; around 20% are singletons and the top ten take under 15%. The sequenced sample was PBMCs or a T cell subset sorted from them (not recorded which). The receptors stem from an adult woman who had mild COVID-19 (a few samples of this study predate the infection). Cell type and time point are not known.

The rearrangement joins TRBV7-9 to TRBJ2-1; TRBD1 matches 8 bases. Germline V CDR1 and CDR2: SEHNR, FQNEAQ (reference sequence). This CDR3 region has 16 residues. The ends lost 4 bases at V and 6 bases at J; junction bases unmatched: 11. The CDR3 protein is CASSYIPGQAFNEQFF. The CDR3 bases are TGTGCCAGCAGCTATATCCCGGGACAGGCGTTCAATGAGCAGTTCTTC.

The chain recombines TRBV11-2 with TRBJ2-1, with D hard to call. V lost 4 bases and J lost 7, with 20 bases in between. This CDR3 comprises 16 residues. Germline assignment: CDR1 SGHAT and CDR2 FQNNGV. As DNA, the CDR3 is TGTGCCAGCAGCTACCGTTGGTGGGATAGTGGTAATGAGCAGTTCTTC. Its protein product is CASSYRWWDSGNEQFF.